This entry lists 10 T cell receptor beta chains sequenced from one sample in a study of T cells in women clearing cervical HPV infection. The table came from immunoSEQ multiplex PCR; TCRdb's copy has only in-frame clones and leaves some out. In total, the table holds over 30,000 clones. The sample was blood buffy coat. The receptors shown here come from a woman between 18 and 70 years old with a cervical HPV16 infection that either progressed to CIN3+ or cleared (not recorded which).

The CDR3 is CASSLDKGWTDTQYF. The DNA read from the CDR3 is TGCGCCAGCAGCTTGGACAAGGGTTGGACAGATACG. The chain links TRBV5-1 to TRBJ2-3; no reliable D call. The sequenced fragment ends 3 residues before the CDR3 boundary, so the rest is inferred from the germline J gene. CDR3 length: 15 residues. V was clipped by 0 bases and J by 3 bases, with 11 bases between them. Germline V gene sequence: CDR1 SGHRS, CDR2 YFSETQ.

With respect to this clone: The read terminates 3 residues ahead of where the CDR3 ends, so the germline J gene completes it. This chain links TRBV19 with TRBJ1-2; D gene uncertain. Germline values: CDR1 LNHDA, CDR2 SQIVND (reference sequence). V gave up 1 base and J gave up 3 bases, with 12 bases separating them. The CDR3 contains 15 residues. Here the CDR3 reads CASSIVANRDYGYTF. The covered CDR3 bases are TGTGCCAGTAGTATAGTGGCCAACCGGGACTATGGC.

Concerning this clone itself: The read ends 3 residues early relative to the CDR3; the germline J gene fills the gap. This chain joins TRBV29-1 and TRBJ1-5, with D possibly matching TRBD1 (6 bases). The germline gives CDR1 SQVTM, CDR2 ANQGSEA. V lost 6 bases and J 2 bases, leaving 11 bases between the germline ends. The CDR3 extends over 13 amino acids. CDR3 amino acids: CSVRGAGNQPQHF. Partial CDR3 DNA: TGCAGCGTCCGGGGGGCGGGCAATCAGCCC.

Remarks on this clone: From the germline J gene comes the end of the CDR3, since the read stops 3 residues before it. V gene TRBV6-2 or TRBV6-3 combines with J gene TRBJ1-2; a weak D match, TRBD1 (6 bases). This CDR3 spans 14 amino acids. Germline loops: CDR1 MNHEY, CDR2 SVGEGT. This CDR3 is CASSLQRGAYGYTF. CDR3 bases read: TGTGCCAGCAGTTTGCAACGGGGGGCCTACGGG.

On this clone: The CDR3 end falls 3 residues outside the read, so it is completed with the germline J gene. The rearrangement links TRBV12-3 or TRBV12-4 to TRBJ2-1, with D tentatively TRBD2 (6 bases). The CDR3 covers 16 residues. Between the trimmed V and J ends, which lost 1 base and 3 bases, there was a span of 13 bases. The sequenced part of the CDR3 DNA is TGTGCCAGCAGTTTAGGGGTTAGCGGCAACTACAATGAG. Encoded protein: CASSLGVSGNYNE. The whole CDR3 region reads CASSLGVSGNYNEQFF.

The covered CDR3 bases are TGTGCCAGCAGCCAAGGTGGTCTTAGCGGGCGAACTAGCACAGATACG. This gives the protein CASSQGGLSGRTSTDT. The complete CDR3 protein is CASSQGGLSGRTSTDTQYF. V is TRBV3-1 (or the pseudogene TRBV3-2) and J is TRBJ2-3; 7 nucleotides match TRBD2. The read is 3 residues too short to cover the CDR3 end, so that end is filled in from the germline J gene. Per germline, CDR1 LGHDT and CDR2 YNNKEL (reference sequence). The CDR3 consists of 19 residues. J lost 0 bases, V lost 1 base, and 13 bases had no gene match.

Note on this clone: The CDR3 is cut off 3 residues early in the read; its end comes from the germline J gene. The chain couples TRBV19 to TRBJ2-7; 8 bases line up with TRBD1. Germline trimming cut 4 bases from V and 1 base from J; bases unmatched to any gene: 6. This CDR3 contains 15 residues. Per germline, CDR1 LNHDA and CDR2 SQIVND (reference sequence). Incomplete CDR3 DNA: TGTGCCAGTAGTACGGACCGGGACAGGTCCTACGAG. Translation: CASSTDRDRSYE. The CDR3 reads in full as CASSTDRDRSYEQYF.

In regard to this clone: The read halts 3 residues ahead of the CDR3 end, with the missing end drawn from the germline J gene. This chain uses TRBV30 with TRBJ1-2; D uncertain. The CDR3 has 13 residues. CDR1 and CDR2 from the germline V gene are GTSNPN and SVGIG (reference sequence). CDR3 amino acids: CAWSFPRSYDYTF. Partial CDR3 DNA: TGTGCCTGGAGTTTCCCCAGGAGCTACGAC.

To note about this clone: The read comes to an end 3 residues before the CDR3 does, leaving the germline J gene to fill in the end. The rearrangement links TRBV11-1 to TRBJ1-1; D possibly corresponds to TRBD1 (6 bases). Trimming cost V 1 base and J 1 base, with 10 bases left between them. The germline CDR1 and CDR2 sequences are SGHAT and FQDESV (reference sequence). The CDR3 extends over 15 amino acids. CDR3 in amino acids: CASSLGGGPNTEAFF. CDR3 DNA (partial): TGTGCCAGCAGCTTAGGAGGGGGACCGAACACTGAA. Drawing the rest from reference TRBV11-1 and TRBJ1-1, the complete variable domain is EAEVAQSPRYKITEKSQAVAFWCDPISGHATLYWYRQILGQGPELLVQFQDESVVDDSQLPKDRFSAERLKGVDSTLKIQPAELGDSAMYLCASSLGGGPNTEAFFGQGTRLTVV.

Note on this clone: The read stops 3 residues short of the end of the CDR3; the missing end is completed from the germline J gene. The chain joins TRBV5-6 to TRBJ1-3, with 7 bases identical to TRBD1. The CDR3 sequence is 15 residues long. Germline CDR1 is SGHDT and CDR2 is YYEEEE. The V gene end was trimmed by 1 base and the J gene end by 6 bases; junction bases not matched to a gene: 7. This chain's CDR3 is CASSLFGDSVNTIYF. The CDR3 bases that were read are TGTGCCAGCAGCTTGTTTGGGGACAGCGTAAACACC.